What follows are 7 T cell receptor beta chains derived from one specimen sequenced in a study of breast tumors, draining lymph nodes, adjacent tissues. TCRdb recomputed calls from the multiplex PCR reads with MiXCR, one row per CDR3 protein. The data contain 23,000 or so distinct CDR3 sequences, about 70% of them singletons. The sample consisted of tumor-adjacent breast tissue. The receptors originated from a female donor with breast cancer. Some clones in this sample may be carry-over from other donors' samples.

The genes are TRBV7-9 and TRBJ1-4; no reliable D call. Germline-derived CDR1 and CDR2 are SEHNR and FQNEAQ (reference sequence). V was clipped by 5 bases and J by 4 bases, with 14 bases between them. The CDR3 consists of 15 residues. DNA of the CDR3: TGTGCCAGCAGCGGACTAGCGGGGTTTAATGAAAAACTGTTTTTT. Its protein product is CASSGLAGFNEKLFF.

This clonotype was seen only once. A junction end diverges from the germline sequence, so it may reflect a read error. V usage is TRBV20-1 and J usage is TRBJ2-7; TRBD2 agrees at 7 bases. The length of the CDR3 is 13 residues. Germline loops: CDR1 DFQATT, CDR2 SNEGSKA (reference sequence). The DNA for the CDR3 is TGCAGTGCCGGAGAAGCGGGGCCCTACGCGCAGTACTTC. Encoded protein: CSAGEAGPYAQYF.

V is TRBV5-4 and J is TRBJ2-5, with D possibly called TRBD1 or TRBD2 (7 bases each). Germline V gene sequence: CDR1 SGHNT, CDR2 YYREEE (reference sequence). Trimming removed 4 bases from V and 5 bases from J, with 15 bases in between. This CDR3 has 14 residues. CDR3 DNA sequence: TGTGCCAGCAGCAACCAGGGGGGGGGTGAGACCCAGTACTTC. Its protein is CASSNQGGGETQYF.

The chain combines TRBV12-3 or TRBV12-4 with TRBJ2-3, with TRBD2 matching 15 bases. J was trimmed by 10 bases and V by 6 bases; bases with no gene match: 11. The CDR3 is 16 residues long. The CDR3 here is CASSPPPGLAGGSQYF. The DNA for the CDR3 is TGTGCCAGCAGCCCCCCTCCGGGACTAGCGGGGGGTTCGCAGTATTTT.

This clonotype is labeled as medium-sized. The chain joins TRBV6-1 to TRBJ1-2; D remains ambiguous. V lost 2 bases and J 3 bases, leaving 13 bases between the germline ends. The length of the CDR3 is 15 residues. Germline V gives CDR1 MNHNS, CDR2 SASEGT. CDR3 amino acids: CASSELGGQDYGYTF. CDR3 DNA: TGTGCCAGCAGTGAACTCGGAGGGCAGGACTATGGCTACACCTTC.

The rearrangement joins TRBV19 to TRBJ2-5, with 9 bases matching TRBD2. V lost 9 bases, J lost 5 bases, and 7 bases stayed unmatched. The CDR3 runs to 13 residues. CDR1 and CDR2 from the germline V gene are LNHDA and SQIVND (reference sequence). CDR3 nucleotides: TGTGCCAGCAGTGCGGGGGGGGGTGAGACCCAGTACTTC. It translates to CASSAGGGETQYF.

This chain joins TRBV28 and TRBJ2-3; D ambiguous. The CDR3 totals 12 residues. V lost 5 bases, J lost 4 bases, and 7 bases lay in between. The germline V gene has CDR1 MDHEN and CDR2 SYDVKM. The CDR3 coding sequence is TGTGCCAGCAGTCCGGACGCAGATACGCAGTATTTT. Residues: CASSPDADTQYF.